This note documents a single T cell receptor beta chain sequence. Its antigen is as yet unknown. The sample belongs to a study of cytomegalovirus exposure and HLA in healthy donors. Primers included in the PCR were 60 Vbeta and 13 Jbeta primers. The table came from immunoSEQ multiplex PCR; TCRdb's copy has only in-frame clones and leaves some out. The sample gives approximately 150,000 clones, roughly four fifths of which show up once; roughly 1.5% is in the top ten. V dropped 0 bases and J dropped 2 bases, with 28 bases sitting between them. Germline values: CDR1 SGHRS, CDR2 YFSETQ. The CDR3 spans 21 residues. Findings and limits, study-wide: Certain sequence variants were highly shared and formed a cluster, and this cluster was likely a sequencing artifact. Analysis was carried out at a later point, and it linked a missense DCLRE1C variant to TCR beta V- and J-gene trimming. The productive fraction for most TCR beta V segments was about 87% or about 30% in an earlier analysis.

The donors were healthy bone marrow donors. The specimen was PBMCs. V gene TRBV5-1 combines with J gene TRBJ2-3; tentative D call: TRBD2 (8 bases). This receptor was taken from a man aged 35 to 55 in good health and CMV-seronegative. This CDR3 is CASSLGTLAETYEGATDTQYF. Here the CDR3 DNA reads TGCGCCAGCAGCTTGGGCACACTAGCGGAAACTTACGAGGGGGCCACAGATACGCAGTATTTT.